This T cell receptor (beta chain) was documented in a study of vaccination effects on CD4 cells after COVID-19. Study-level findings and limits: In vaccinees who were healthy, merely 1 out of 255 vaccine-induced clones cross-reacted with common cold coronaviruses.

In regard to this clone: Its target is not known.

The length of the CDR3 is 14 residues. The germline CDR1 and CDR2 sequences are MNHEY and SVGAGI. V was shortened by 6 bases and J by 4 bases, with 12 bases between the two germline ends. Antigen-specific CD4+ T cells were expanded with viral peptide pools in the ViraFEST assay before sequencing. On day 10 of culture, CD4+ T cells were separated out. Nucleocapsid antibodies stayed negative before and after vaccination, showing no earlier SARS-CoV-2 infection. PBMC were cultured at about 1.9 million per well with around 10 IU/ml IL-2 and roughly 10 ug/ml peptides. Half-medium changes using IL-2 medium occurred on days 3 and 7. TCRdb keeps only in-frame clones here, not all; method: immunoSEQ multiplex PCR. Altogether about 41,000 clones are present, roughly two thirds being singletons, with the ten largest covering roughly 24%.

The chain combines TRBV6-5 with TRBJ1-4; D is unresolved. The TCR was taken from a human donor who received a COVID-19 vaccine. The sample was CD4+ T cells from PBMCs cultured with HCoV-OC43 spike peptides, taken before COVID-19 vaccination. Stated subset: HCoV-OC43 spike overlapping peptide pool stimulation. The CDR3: CASRGGSGNEKLFF. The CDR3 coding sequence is TGTGCCAGCAGGGGAGGGTCGGGTAATGAAAAACTGTTTTTT.